The present TCR beta chain was sequenced within a study of shared clonotypes between healthy human individuals (dated by TCRdb to about 2020). As for the study more broadly: Three men and a couple of women, aged 18 to 49 years, made up the cohort. To estimate repertoire size and how much clonotype sharing occurs between individuals, the study deeply sequenced the blood TCR repertoires of roughly 5 healthy adults. Per donor, three plates each were used for CD4 naive and CD4 memory, two for CD8 naive, and one for CD8 memory. Different laboratories and diverse techniques were used to prepare libraries and sequence TCR repertoires, to increase sequencing depth and limit assay-specific biases. Each donor's leukapheresis produced roughly between roughly 0.85 and 9.5 billion PBMCs. Study-level results and caveats: Pairwise subsampling indicated that sequencing depth was expected to affect the degree of clonotype sharing among donors. Only blood was sampled, and tissue TCR repertoires likely differ from those in blood. The genetic and exposure-history diversity represented was limited by the small number of donors. Compared with non-shared clonotypes, clonotypes shared by all four sorted-subset donors had higher generation probabilities. Naive subsets generally had larger estimated clonotype richness than memory subsets. Rarefaction of sorted-subset datasets indicated incomplete sequencing despite the large sequencing depth. When a handful of donors were compared, the shared fraction of clonotypes was about 5.2% for naive CD4, around 4% for naive CD8, 2% to 2.5% for memory CD4, and approximately 0.4% for memory CD8.

Using the deep immunoSEQ assay, multiplex PCR amplified TCR CDR3 regions from genomic DNA. For each cell subset, the extracted genomic DNA was distributed evenly across all wells of several immunoSEQ 96-well plates, and each plate served as one replicate. For sorted subsets, each replicate PCR was loaded with about 200 ng genomic DNA, equivalent to about 33,000 T cell genomes. Purified libraries were quantified with a Qubit 3.0 fluorometer, sized on a Bioanalyzer 2100, and re-quantified with the KAPA Library Quantification kit. Each immunoSEQ 96-well plate was sequenced on its own single-read 150-cycle Illumina NextSeq 550 flow cell. The paper's data handling went like this. Because only junctional sequences without quality scores were contained in the immunoSEQ output, filtering matching that applied to full-length reads could not be performed. Sequences were annotated with PyIR, a Python wrapper for IgBLAST v1.9, using IMGT germline references to assign V/J genes and CDR3. Reads with weak V/J assignments (E-value above 1e-6), missing CDR3, stop codons, out-of-frame junctions, or ambiguous translated residues were removed. V3J clonotypes were defined as sequences sharing an identical inferred V gene, J gene, and CDR3 amino acid sequence. Percentage overlap between repertoires was calculated by dividing the number of shared unique clonotypes by the size of the smaller repertoire. Repertoire richness was assessed with RTK rarefaction, the Chao1 estimator, and Recon v2.1 estimates of unobserved clonotypes. Generation probabilities were computed with OLGA for all TCRbeta clonotypes obtained by the gDNA method from a handful of donors. TCRdb limited this immuneACCESS table to in-frame rearrangements with V and J called. A share of clones is missing; checked studies link under half to unresolved V genes, and the rest is unexplained. V and J calls and clone size are copied from that table; D and trimming were computed from the DNA. This sample is represented by more than 2 million clones; 85% to 95% of them were singletons. The ten largest make up 0.1% to 0.15% of the sample.

To note about this clone: The antigen this receptor binds is unknown. It has no much larger one-base neighbor in the sample; base qualities were not kept.

The CDR3 numbers 15 residues from cysteine through phenylalanine. Solely the CDR3 DNA is kept, with 45 bases framed from the first base. CDR1 MDHEN and CDR2 SYDVKM were looked up in the germline V gene. A distance of 19 bases separates the germline ends of V and J, which lose 8 bases and 3 bases respectively. Donors were healthy HIV-negative adults with no recently reported acute infections or vaccinations. Every donor was a Caucasian adult residing in Nashville, Tennessee, USA. CD4+ T cells were enriched by magnetic negative selection, after which naive cells were positively selected on CD45RA and the negative fraction was taken as the memory subset. Blood was collected by leukapheresis, and PBMCs were isolated by Ficoll-Histopaque density gradient centrifugation and then cryopreserved in liquid nitrogen vapor phase. Purity and quantity of every magnetically sorted T cell population were checked by analytical flow cytometry. Each sorted fraction had its genomic DNA isolated and then quantified by UV absorbance on a Nanodrop 2000c.

Sequenced sample: naive CD4+ T cells sorted from blood. This sample's cell subset or site label indicates: CD45RA+ positively selected. The chain links TRBV28 with TRBJ1-2; confidence is insufficient to name the D gene. The clonotype comes from a young man in good health. Here is the DNA: TGTGCCAGCGGGTCCCAACAGTCGGGATACTATGGCTACACCTTC. Its protein product is CASGSQQSGYYGYTF.